A single sample gave rise to the 5 T cell receptor beta chains below, sequenced in a study of T cell clones after liver transplantation. Sequencing used immunoSEQ multiplex PCR; TCRdb keeps in-frame clones, though not all of them. The sample comprises around 120,000 clones, less than 95% of which are singletons, and 0.83% rests with the top ten. The specimen was CD4+ T cells from blood, collected 12 months after liver transplant. Receptors were obtained from a human patient who received a liver transplant. A subset of T cells may come from the graft donor.

The V and J genes are TRBV11-1 and TRBJ2-7; D possibly corresponds to TRBD1 (5 bases). The V end was cut by 5 bases, the J end by 4 bases, with 12 bases between. There are 13 residues in the CDR3. Germline V lookup: CDR1 SGHAT, CDR2 FQDESV (reference sequence). The CDR3 DNA is TGTGCCAGCAGCAAAACAAGGGGTTACGAGCAGTACTTC. It codes for CASSKTRGYEQYF.

The chain couples TRBV28 to TRBJ2-3; no clear D gene. Trimming pared 8 bases from V and 7 bases from J, leaving 10 bases between. The germline CDR1 and CDR2 sequences are MDHEN and SYDVKM. The CDR3 loop spans 11 amino acids. CDR3 nucleotide sequence: TGTGCCAGCTCGTCCCGATATACGCAGTATTTT. It yields the protein CASSSRYTQYF.

This clone was counted only a few times. The rearrangement links TRBV2 to TRBJ2-3; the match to TRBD1 covers 12 bases. The length of the CDR3 is 14 residues. V shed 9 bases, J shed 6 bases, and the junction held 7 bases outside the gene matches. Germline V gene sequence: CDR1 SNHLY, CDR2 FYNNEI. The CDR3 sequence is CASHRDRGQDTQYF. DNA for the CDR3: TGTGCCAGTCACCGGGACAGGGGGCAGGATACGCAGTATTTT.

This chain links TRBV9 with TRBJ2-1, with TRBD2 matching 7 bases. This CDR3 is built from 18 residues. The V gene end was trimmed by 0 bases and the J gene end by 2 bases; junction bases not matched to a gene: 11. The V gene's germline CDR1 is SGDLS and CDR2 YYNGEE. The CDR3 protein is CASSVADIGGRAYNEQFF. CDR3 nucleotides: TGTGCCAGCAGCGTAGCAGATATCGGAGGGAGGGCCTACAATGAGCAGTTCTTC.

This sequence joins TRBV11-2 and TRBJ1-1; D remains unclear. Germline-derived CDR1 and CDR2 are SGHAT and FQNNGV. The V and J ends lost 6 bases and 0 bases respectively, with 23 bases between them. The CDR3 has 18 residues. The CDR3 region is CASSTLSALRTLNTEAFF. Here the CDR3 DNA reads TGTGCCAGCAGTACCCTGTCGGCCCTCCGAACCCTGAACACTGAAGCTTTCTTT.